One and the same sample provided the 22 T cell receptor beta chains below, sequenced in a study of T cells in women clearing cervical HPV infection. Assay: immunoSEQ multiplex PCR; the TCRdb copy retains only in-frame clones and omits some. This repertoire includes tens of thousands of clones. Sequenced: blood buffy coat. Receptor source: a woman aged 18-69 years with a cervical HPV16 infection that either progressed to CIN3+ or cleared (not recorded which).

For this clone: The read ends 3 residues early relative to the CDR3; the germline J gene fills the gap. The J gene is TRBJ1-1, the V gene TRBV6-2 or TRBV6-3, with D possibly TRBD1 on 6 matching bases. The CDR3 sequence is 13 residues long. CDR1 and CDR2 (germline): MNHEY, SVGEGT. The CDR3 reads CASRPYTGYDAFF. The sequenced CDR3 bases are TGTGCCAGCAGACCCTATACAGGGTATGAC.

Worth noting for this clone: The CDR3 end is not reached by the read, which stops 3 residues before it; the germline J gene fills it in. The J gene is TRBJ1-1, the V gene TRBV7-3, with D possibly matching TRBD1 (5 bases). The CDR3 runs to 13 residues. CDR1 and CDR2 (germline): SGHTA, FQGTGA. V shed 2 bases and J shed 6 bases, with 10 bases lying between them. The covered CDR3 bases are TGTGCCAGCAGCTTACGTAGGGGAGCTGAA. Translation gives CASSLRRGAE. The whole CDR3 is CASSLRRGAEAFF.

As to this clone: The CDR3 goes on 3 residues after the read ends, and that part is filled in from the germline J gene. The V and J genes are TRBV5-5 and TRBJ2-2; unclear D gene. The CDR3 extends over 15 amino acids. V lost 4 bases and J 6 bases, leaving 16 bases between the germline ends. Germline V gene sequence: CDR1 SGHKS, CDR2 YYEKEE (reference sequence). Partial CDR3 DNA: TGTGCCAGCAGCCGAACAGCCCAAGGCGCCGGGGAG. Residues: CASSRTAQGAGE. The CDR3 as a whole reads CASSRTAQGAGELFF.

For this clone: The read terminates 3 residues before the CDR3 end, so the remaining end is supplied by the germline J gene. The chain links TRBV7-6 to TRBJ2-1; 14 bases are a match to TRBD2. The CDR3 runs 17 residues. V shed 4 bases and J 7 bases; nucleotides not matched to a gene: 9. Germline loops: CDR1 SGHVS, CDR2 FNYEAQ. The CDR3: CASSSGPGLAGVNEQFF. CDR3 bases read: TGTGCCAGCAGCTCGGGGCCGGGACTAGCGGGGGTGAATGAG.

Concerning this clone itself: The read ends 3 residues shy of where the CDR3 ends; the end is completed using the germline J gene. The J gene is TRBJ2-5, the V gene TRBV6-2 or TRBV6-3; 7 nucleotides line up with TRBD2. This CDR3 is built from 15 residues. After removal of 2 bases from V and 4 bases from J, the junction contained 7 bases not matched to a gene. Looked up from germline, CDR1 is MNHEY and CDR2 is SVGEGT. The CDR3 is CASSYPPSGLETQYF. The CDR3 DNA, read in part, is TGTGCCAGCAGTTACCCCCCTAGCGGTCTAGAGACC.

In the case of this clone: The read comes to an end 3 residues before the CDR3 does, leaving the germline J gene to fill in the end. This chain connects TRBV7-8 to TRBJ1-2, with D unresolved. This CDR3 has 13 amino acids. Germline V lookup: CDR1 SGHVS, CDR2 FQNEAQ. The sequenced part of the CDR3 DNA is TGTGCCAGCAGCTCGCTAGGTCGGGTCGAC. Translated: CASSSLGRVD. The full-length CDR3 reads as CASSSLGRVDYTF.

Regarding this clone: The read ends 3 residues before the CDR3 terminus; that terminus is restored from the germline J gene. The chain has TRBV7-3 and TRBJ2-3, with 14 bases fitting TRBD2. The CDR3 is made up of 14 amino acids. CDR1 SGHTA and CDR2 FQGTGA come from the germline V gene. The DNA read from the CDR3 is TGTGCCAGCAGCCCGGGACTAGCGGGAGAGACG. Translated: CASSPGLAGET. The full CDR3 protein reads CASSPGLAGETQYF.

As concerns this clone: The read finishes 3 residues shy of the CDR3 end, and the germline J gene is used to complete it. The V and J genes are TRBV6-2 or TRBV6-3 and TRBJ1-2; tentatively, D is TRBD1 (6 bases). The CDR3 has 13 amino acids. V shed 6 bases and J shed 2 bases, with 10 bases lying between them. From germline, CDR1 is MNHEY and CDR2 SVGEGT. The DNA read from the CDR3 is TGTGCCAGCAGCCACGGGACAAACTATGGC. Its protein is CASSHGTNYG. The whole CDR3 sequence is CASSHGTNYGYTF.

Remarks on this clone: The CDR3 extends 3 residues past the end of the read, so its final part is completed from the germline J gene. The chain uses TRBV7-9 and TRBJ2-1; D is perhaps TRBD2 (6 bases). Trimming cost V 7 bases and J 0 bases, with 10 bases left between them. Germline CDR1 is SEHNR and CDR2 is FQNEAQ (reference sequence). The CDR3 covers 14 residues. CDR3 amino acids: CASTQEGSYNEQFF. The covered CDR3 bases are TGTGCCAGCACCCAGGAGGGCTCCTACAATGAG.

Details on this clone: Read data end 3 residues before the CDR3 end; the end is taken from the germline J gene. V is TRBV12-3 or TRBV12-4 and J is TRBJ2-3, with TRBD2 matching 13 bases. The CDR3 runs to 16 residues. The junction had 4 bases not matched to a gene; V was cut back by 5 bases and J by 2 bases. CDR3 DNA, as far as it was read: TGTGCCAGCAGTCTCGGACTAGCGGGGGCCACAGATACG. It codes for CASSLGLAGATDT. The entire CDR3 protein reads CASSLGLAGATDTQYF.

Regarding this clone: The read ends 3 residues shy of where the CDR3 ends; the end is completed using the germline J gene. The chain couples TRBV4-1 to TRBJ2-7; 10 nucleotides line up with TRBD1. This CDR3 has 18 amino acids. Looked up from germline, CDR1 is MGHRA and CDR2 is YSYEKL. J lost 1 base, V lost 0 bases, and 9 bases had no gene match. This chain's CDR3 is CASSQDRTGGSLSYEQYF. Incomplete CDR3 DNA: TGCGCCAGCAGCCAAGATCGGACAGGGGGTTCTCTGTCCTACGAG.

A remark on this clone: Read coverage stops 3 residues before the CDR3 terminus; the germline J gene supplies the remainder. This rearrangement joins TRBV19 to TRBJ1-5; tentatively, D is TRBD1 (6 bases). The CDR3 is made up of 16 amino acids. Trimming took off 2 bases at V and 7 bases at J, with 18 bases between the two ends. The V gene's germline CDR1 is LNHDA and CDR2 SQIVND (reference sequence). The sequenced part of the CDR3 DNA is TGTGCCAGTAGTATAAGGGGCGGAGGAGACAGGCAGCCC. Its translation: CASSIRGGGDRQP. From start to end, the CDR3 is CASSIRGGGDRQPQHF.

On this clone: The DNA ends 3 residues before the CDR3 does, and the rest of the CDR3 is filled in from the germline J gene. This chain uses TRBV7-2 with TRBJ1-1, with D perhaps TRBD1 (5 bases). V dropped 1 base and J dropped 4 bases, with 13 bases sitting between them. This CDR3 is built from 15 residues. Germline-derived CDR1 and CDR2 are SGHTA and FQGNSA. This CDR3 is CASSLGGAQSTEAFF. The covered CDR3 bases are TGTGCCAGCAGCTTAGGTGGGGCGCAAAGCACTGAA.

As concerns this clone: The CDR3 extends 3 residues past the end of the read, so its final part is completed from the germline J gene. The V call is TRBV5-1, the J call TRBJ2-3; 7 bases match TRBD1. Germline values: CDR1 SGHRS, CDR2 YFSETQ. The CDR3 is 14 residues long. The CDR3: CASSKGQSIGTQYF. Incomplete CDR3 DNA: TGCGCCAGCAGCAAGGGACAGTCGATTGGGACG.

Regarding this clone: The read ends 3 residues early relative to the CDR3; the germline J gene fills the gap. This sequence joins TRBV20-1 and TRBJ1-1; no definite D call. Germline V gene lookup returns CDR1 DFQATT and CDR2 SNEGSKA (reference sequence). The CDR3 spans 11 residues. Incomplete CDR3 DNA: TGCAGTGCTCTTCCTCTCGGGGAG. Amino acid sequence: CSALPLGE. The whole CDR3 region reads CSALPLGEAFF.

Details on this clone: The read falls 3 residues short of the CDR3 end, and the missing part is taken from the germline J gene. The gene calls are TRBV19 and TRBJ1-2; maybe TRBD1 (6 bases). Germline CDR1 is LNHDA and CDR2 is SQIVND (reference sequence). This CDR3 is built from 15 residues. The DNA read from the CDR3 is TGTGCCAGTAGTATACCGGGCAGGGGAATCTACGAC. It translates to CASSIPGRGIYD. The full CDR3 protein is CASSIPGRGIYDYTF.

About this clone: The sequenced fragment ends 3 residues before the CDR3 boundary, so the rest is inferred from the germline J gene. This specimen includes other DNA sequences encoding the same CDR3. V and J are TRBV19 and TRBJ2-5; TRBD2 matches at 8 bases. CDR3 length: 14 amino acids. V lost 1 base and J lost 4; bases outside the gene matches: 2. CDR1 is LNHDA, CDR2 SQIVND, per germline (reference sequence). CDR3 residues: CASSIAGGGETQYF. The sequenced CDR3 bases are TGTGCCAGTAGTATAGCCGGGGGGGGAGAGACC.

The CDR3 region is CSARARGGENIQYF. The part of the CDR3 DNA that was read is TGCAGTGCTAGGGCGCGGGGGGGCGAAAACATT. The V and J genes are TRBV20-1 and TRBJ2-4, with 9 bases that match TRBD2. The sequenced fragment ends 3 residues before the CDR3 boundary, so the rest is inferred from the germline J gene. With 3 bases clipped from V and 5 bases from J, the junction kept 5 bases outside the gene matches. The CDR3 is made up of 14 amino acids. Per the germline V gene, CDR1 is DFQATT and CDR2 is SNEGSKA (reference sequence).

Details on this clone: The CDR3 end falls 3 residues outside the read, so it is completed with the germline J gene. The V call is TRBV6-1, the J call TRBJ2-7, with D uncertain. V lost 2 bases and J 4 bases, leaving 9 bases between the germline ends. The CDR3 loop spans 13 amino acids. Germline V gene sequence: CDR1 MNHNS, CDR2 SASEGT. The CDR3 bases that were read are TGTGCCAGCAGTGAATGGTCAGGTTACGAG. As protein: CASSEWSGYE. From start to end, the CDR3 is CASSEWSGYEQYF.

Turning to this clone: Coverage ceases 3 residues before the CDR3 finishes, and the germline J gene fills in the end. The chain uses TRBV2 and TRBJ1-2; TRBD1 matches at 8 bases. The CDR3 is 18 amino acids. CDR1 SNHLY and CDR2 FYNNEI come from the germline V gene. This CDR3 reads CASSPTSPTGVGWGGYTF. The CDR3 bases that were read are TGTGCCAGCAGTCCCACGAGCCCGACAGGGGTGGGATGGGGGGGC.

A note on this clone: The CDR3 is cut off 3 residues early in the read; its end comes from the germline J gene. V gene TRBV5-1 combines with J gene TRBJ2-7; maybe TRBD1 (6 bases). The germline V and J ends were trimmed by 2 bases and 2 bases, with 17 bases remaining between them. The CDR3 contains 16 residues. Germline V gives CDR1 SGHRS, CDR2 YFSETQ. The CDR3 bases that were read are TGCGCCAGCAGCTTAACCGGGTCTCAGGGGACCTACGAG. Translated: CASSLTGSQGTYE. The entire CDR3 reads CASSLTGSQGTYEQYF.

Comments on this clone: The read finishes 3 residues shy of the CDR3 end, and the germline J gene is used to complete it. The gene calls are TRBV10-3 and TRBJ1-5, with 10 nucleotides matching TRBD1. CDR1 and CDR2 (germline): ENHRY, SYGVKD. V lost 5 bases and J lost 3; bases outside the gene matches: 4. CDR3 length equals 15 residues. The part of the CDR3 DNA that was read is TGTGCCATCAGTCCCGGGACAGGGGACAATCAGCCC. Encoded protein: CAISPGTGDNQP. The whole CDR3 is CAISPGTGDNQPQHF.